The clone carrying this T cell receptor (beta chain) was seen once. The data are from a study of blood T cell repertoires in COVID-19. The V and J ends lost 6 bases and 1 base respectively, with 12 bases between them. CDR1 and CDR2 (germline): MNHEY, SVGEGT. The CDR3 is 14 amino acids. In the authors' methods: For nucleated cells, counts were estimated from reference gene primer amplification. Produced via immunoSEQ multiplex PCR; TCRdb's table is partial and in-frame only. The V and J calls and the clone size are those of that table, but D and trimming were determined from the DNA. This table holds some 100,000 clones, just under 90% found once.

The sequence derives from a human donor in a cohort sampled during active COVID-19. The chain is built from TRBV6-2 or TRBV6-3 and TRBJ2-5, with a weak D call TRBD1 (6 bases). Sequenced material: peripheral blood. The CDR3 DNA is TGTGCCAGCAGCCAGACAGGCTTCCAAGAGACCCAGTACTTC. It codes for CASSQTGFQETQYF.